The entry that follows covers one T cell receptor (beta chain) sequence. Splitting of each subset's genomic DNA was done evenly across several immunoSEQ plates. It was roughly 190 ng DNA, 25,000 to 35,000 T cell genomes, that sorted-subset replicate PCRs used. The method was immunoSEQ multiplex PCR; TCRdb's version includes in-frame clones alone and lacks a portion of them. The data show more than 900,000 clones, with about four fifths seen just once and roughly 0.65% held by the top ten. This record comes from a study of shared clonotypes between healthy human individuals. Study details: Serving as donors were two women and three men, whose ages spanned 18 to 49. Three CD4 naive, three CD4 memory, two CD8 naive and one CD8 memory plate were used per donor.

The sequence derives from a man aged 18 to 30 in good health. Some clones in this sample may be carry-over from other donors' samples. The sample taken for sequencing was memory CD4+ T cells from PBMCs. Described subset: CD45RA-negative fraction.

The CDR3 nucleotides are TGTGCCAGCAGTTTTTTAGAACAGGGGCAAGAGACCCAGTACTTC. Protein product: CASSFLEQGQETQYF. V and J are TRBV28 and TRBJ2-5, with 7 bases aligning to TRBD1. Per the germline V gene, CDR1 is MDHEN and CDR2 is SYDVKM. V trimming: 3 bases; J trimming: 2 bases; junction bases outside the gene matches: 6. CDR3 length equals 15 residues.